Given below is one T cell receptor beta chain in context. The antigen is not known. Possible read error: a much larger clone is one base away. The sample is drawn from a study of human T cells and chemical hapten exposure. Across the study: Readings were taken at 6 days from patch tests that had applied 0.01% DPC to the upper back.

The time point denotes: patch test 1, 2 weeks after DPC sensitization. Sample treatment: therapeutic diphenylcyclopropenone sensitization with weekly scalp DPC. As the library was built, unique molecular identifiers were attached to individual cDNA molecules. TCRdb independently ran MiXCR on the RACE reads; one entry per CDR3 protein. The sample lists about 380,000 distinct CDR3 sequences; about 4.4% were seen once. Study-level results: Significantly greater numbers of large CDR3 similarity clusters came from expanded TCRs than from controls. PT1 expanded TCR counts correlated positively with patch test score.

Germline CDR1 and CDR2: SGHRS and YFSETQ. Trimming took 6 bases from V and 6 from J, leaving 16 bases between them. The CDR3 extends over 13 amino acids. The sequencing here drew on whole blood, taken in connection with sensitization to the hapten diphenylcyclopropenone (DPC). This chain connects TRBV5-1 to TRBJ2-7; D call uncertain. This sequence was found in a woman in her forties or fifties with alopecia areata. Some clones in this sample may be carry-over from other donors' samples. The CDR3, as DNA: TGCGCCAGCATCTCGGTGGTGAGTGGCGAGCAGTACTTC. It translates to CASISVVSGEQYF.